What follows are 5 T cell receptor beta chains derived from one specimen sequenced in a study of blood T cell repertoires in COVID-19. TCRdb's table, derived via immunoSEQ multiplex PCR, lists solely in-frame clones and lacks some. Of more than 250,000 clones listed, around 80% are singletons. Sequencing was done on a sample of PBMCs or T cells enriched from blood (not recorded which). These TCRs come from a man aged 40-49 years who had been exposed to COVID-19.

The chain couples TRBV5-4 to TRBJ2-7; 10 bases match TRBD1. Germline CDR1 reads SGHNT; CDR2 reads YYREEE (reference sequence). CDR3 length: 15 amino acids. With 0 bases clipped from V and 5 bases from J, the junction kept 5 bases outside the gene matches. The CDR3 DNA reads TGTGCCAGCAGCTTGGTGGGACAGGGGAGGAACGAGCAGTACTTC. This sequence encodes CASSLVGQGRNEQYF. Combining the CDR3 with reference TRBV5-4 and TRBJ2-7 gives the whole variable domain ETGVTQSPTHLIKTRGQQVTLRCSSQSGHNTVSWYQQALGQGPQFIFQYYREEENGRGNFPPRFSGLQFPNYSSELNVNALELDDSALYLCASSLVGQGRNEQYFGPGTRLTVT.

The V and J genes are TRBV3-1 (or the pseudogene TRBV3-2) and TRBJ2-4; D unclear. The CDR3 loop spans 14 amino acids. V shed 6 bases and J shed 1 base, with 10 bases lying between them. CDR1 and CDR2 (germline): LGHDT, YNNKEL (reference sequence). In DNA form, the CDR3 reads TGTGCCAGCAGGCTAGGTTCGGCCAAAAACATTCAGTACTTC. This gives the protein CASRLGSAKNIQYF.

This rearrangement joins TRBV2 to TRBJ1-1; TRBD1 matches at 9 bases. The ends lost 9 bases at V and 0 bases at J; junction bases unmatched: 2. This CDR3 has 13 residues. CDR1 is SNHLY and CDR2 is FYNNEI in the germline V gene. The CDR3 DNA is TGTGCCAGGGGGACAGGGATGAACACTGAAGCTTTCTTT. Translated, it gives CARGTGMNTEAFF.

The rearrangement joins TRBV28 to TRBJ2-7, with TRBD2 matching over 15 bases. V lost 6 bases to trimming and J lost 4 bases; unmatched junction nucleotides: 7. Looked up from germline, CDR1 is MDHEN and CDR2 is SYDVKM. The CDR3 loop spans 16 amino acids. This chain's CDR3 is CASSPGLAGGVYEQYF. CDR3 bases: TGTGCCAGCAGCCCCGGACTAGCGGGAGGGGTGTACGAGCAGTACTTC.

The chain has TRBV5-1 and TRBJ1-5; a possible D gene is TRBD1 (6 bases). The V end lost 1 base, the J end lost 4 bases, and 12 bases lay between the germline ends. The CDR3 runs to 15 residues. Germline V lookup: CDR1 SGHRS, CDR2 YFSETQ. The CDR3 loop is CASSLTGGGNQPQHF. DNA for the CDR3: TGCGCCAGCAGCTTGACGGGGGGCGGGAATCAGCCCCAGCATTTT.